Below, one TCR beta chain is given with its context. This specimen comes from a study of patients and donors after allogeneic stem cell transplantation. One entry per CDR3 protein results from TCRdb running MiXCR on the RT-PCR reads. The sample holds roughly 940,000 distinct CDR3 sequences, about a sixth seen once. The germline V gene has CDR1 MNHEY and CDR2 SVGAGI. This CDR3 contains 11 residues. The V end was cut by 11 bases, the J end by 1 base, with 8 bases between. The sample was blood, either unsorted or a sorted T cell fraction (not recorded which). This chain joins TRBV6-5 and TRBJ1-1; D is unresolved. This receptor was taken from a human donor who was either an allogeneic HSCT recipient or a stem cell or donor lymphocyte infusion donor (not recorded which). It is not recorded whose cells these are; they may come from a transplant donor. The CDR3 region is CAPSANTEAFF. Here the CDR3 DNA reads TGTGCCCCCTCGGCGAACACTGAAGCTTTCTTT.